What follows are 22 T cell receptor beta chains derived from one specimen sequenced in a study of early T cells in non-severe SARS-CoV-2 infection listed by TCRdb under 2021. The method behind the library was 5' RACE. The sequencer listed for this sample is NextSeq 500. TCRdb applied fastp at Q25 and MiXCR to the public reads, then kept only in-frame beta chains. Identical CDR3 proteins give one entry, which carries the most common genes and DNA. The sample table contains 50,000 or so distinct CDR3 sequences; only one count was recorded for roughly 5.9% of them. The leading ten clones occupy 4.5% to 5.5% of the sample. The sequenced material came from whole blood. These receptors originate from an adult who was a healthcare worker with PCR-confirmed SARS-CoV-2 infection or an uninfected control (not recorded which).

This clonotype occurred a few times. The rearrangement links TRBV4-1 to TRBJ1-2, with D uncertain. The V gene's germline CDR1 is MGHRA and CDR2 YSYEKL. The CDR3 spans 15 residues. Trimming took off 1 base at V and 0 bases at J, with 9 bases between the two ends. The CDR3: CASSQVGRANYGYTF. The CDR3, as DNA: TGCGCCAGCAGCCAAGTTGGCAGAGCTAACTATGGCTACACCTTC.

CDR3 region: CASSPAGAGVHEQFF. CDR3 DNA sequence: TGTGCCAGCAGTCCCGCGGGGGCCGGTGTCCATGAGCAGTTCTTC. The chain joins TRBV6-5 to TRBJ2-1, with D perhaps TRBD2 (7 bases). The CDR3 contains 15 residues. Trimming shortened V by 5 bases and J by 8 bases, and 19 bases separated the two germline ends. The germline V gene has CDR1 MNHEY and CDR2 SVGAGI.

This clonotype occurred many times. This chain uses TRBV4-1 with TRBJ2-7; D tentatively reads TRBD1 or TRBD2 (6 bases each). V was cut by 3 bases and J by 3 bases, with 9 bases left in between. Germline assignment: CDR1 MGHRA and CDR2 YSYEKL. This CDR3 spans 13 amino acids. CDR3 in DNA: TGCGCCAGCAGCCACAGGGGAGGCTACGAGCAGTACTTC. Translating gives CASSHRGGYEQYF.

This clonotype was counted ten times or more. This chain uses TRBV7-2 with TRBJ2-3, with 8 bases lining up with TRBD1. The CDR3 extends over 16 amino acids. Trimming cost V 3 bases and J 2 bases; bases outside gene matches: 7. In germline, CDR1 is SGHTA, CDR2 FQGNSA. CDR3 bases: TGTGCCAGCAGCTTCGGTTGGCAGGGGGCCACAGATACGCAGTATTTT. This codes for CASSFGWQGATDTQYF.

This clonotype was counted at least ten times. This chain uses TRBV10-3 with TRBJ1-3; 7 bases agree with TRBD1. Germline CDR1 is ENHRY and CDR2 is SYGVKD. Unmatched junction bases numbered 9, after V lost 10 bases and J lost 0 bases. The CDR3 is made up of 15 amino acids. CDR3 in amino acids: CATSRQGTSGNTIYF. The CDR3 nucleotides are TGTGCCACGAGTAGACAGGGAACCTCTGGAAACACCATATATTTT.

This clonotype showed up many times. The chain is built from TRBV7-2 and TRBJ1-6; D is unclear. Germline CDR1 SGHTA, CDR2 FQGNSA. With 3 bases removed from V and 4 bases from J, the gap between germline ends came to 10 bases. The CDR3 is made up of 15 amino acids. The CDR3 spells CASSFYEVYNSPLHF. The DNA for the CDR3 is TGTGCCAGCAGCTTCTACGAAGTGTATAATTCACCCCTCCACTTT.

V and J are TRBV4-1 and TRBJ2-7; no reliable D call. The CDR3 length is 15 residues. Germline V gene sequence: CDR1 MGHRA, CDR2 YSYEKL. The V and J ends lost 0 bases and 6 bases respectively, with 15 bases between them. For the CDR3, the DNA is TGCGCCAGCAGCCAAGACTTTGATCGGCCCTCCGAGCAGTACTTC. Protein product: CASSQDFDRPSEQYF.

This chain uses TRBV10-3 with TRBJ1-1; possible D gene TRBD1, 5 bases. With 3 bases removed from V and 6 bases from J, the gap between germline ends came to 14 bases. Germline values: CDR1 ENHRY, CDR2 SYGVKD. CDR3 length equals 14 residues. This chain's CDR3 is CAISEFPGSAEAFF. CDR3 DNA: TGTGCCATCAGTGAATTTCCAGGGAGCGCTGAAGCTTTCTTT.

This clonotype was recorded at least ten times. V usage is TRBV27 and J usage is TRBJ1-2; the D is unclear. Germline V lookup: CDR1 MNHEY, CDR2 SMNVEV (reference sequence). With 5 bases removed from V and 1 base from J, the gap between germline ends came to 14 bases. This CDR3 has 15 amino acids. CDR3 sequence reads: CASSISSRLNYGYTF. Here the CDR3 DNA reads TGTGCCAGCAGTATTAGCAGTAGACTTAACTATGGCTACACCTTC.

This clonotype was seen many times. This chain links TRBV5-4 with TRBJ2-3; no firm D call. Trimming cost V 7 bases and J 5 bases, with 8 bases left between them. Germline V gene data show CDR1 as SGHNT and CDR2 as YYREEE (reference sequence). The CDR3 extends over 11 amino acids. CDR3: CASGSQDTQYF. The CDR3 nucleotides are TGTGCCAGCGGGTCTCAAGATACGCAGTATTTT.

Ten or more counts support this clonotype. For the CDR3, the DNA is TGTGCCAGCAGCCTCGGACTAGCAGAGGGTGAGCAGTTCTTC. Its protein product is CASSLGLAEGEQFF. The V gene is TRBV5-4, the J gene TRBJ2-1; TRBD2 matches 8 bases. The CDR3 consists of 14 residues. J lost 9 bases, V lost 4 bases, and 9 bases had no gene match. CDR1 and CDR2 from the germline V gene are SGHNT and YYREEE (reference sequence).

This chain links TRBV5-1 with TRBJ2-1; TRBD2 is a possible D gene (5 bases). Trimming pared 2 bases from V and 7 bases from J, leaving 13 bases between. Germline values: CDR1 SGHRS, CDR2 YFSETQ. The CDR3 has 14 residues. The CDR3 sequence: CASSFDGVRNEQFF. The DNA for the CDR3 is TGCGCCAGCAGCTTCGACGGGGTTCGGAATGAGCAGTTCTTC.

This clonotype was detected ten times or more. The chain combines TRBV5-4 with TRBJ1-2; possibly TRBD1 for D (5 bases). Germline assignment: CDR1 SGHNT and CDR2 YYREEE (reference sequence). V lost 4 bases and J 4 bases, leaving 11 bases between the germline ends. The CDR3 sequence is 13 residues long. Here the CDR3 reads CASSGGEAYGYTF. In DNA, the CDR3 is TGTGCCAGCAGCGGAGGGGAGGCCTATGGCTACACCTTC.

This clonotype was found many times. J is TRBJ1-2 and V is TRBV29-1, with TRBD1 matching 8 bases. The CDR3 contains 13 residues. With 8 bases clipped from V and 6 bases from J, the junction kept 11 bases outside the gene matches. Germline V CDR1 and CDR2: SQVTM, ANQGSEA. The CDR3 region is CSILDRGVDGYTF. CDR3 nucleotide sequence: TGCAGCATCCTAGACAGGGGAGTTGATGGCTACACCTTC.

This clonotype was counted ten times or more. The V call is TRBV29-1, the J call TRBJ1-2, with 11 nucleotides matching TRBD1. The CDR3 sequence is 14 residues long. Germline V gene data show CDR1 as SQVTM and CDR2 as ANQGSEA. Germline trimming cut 3 bases from V and 5 bases from J; bases unmatched to any gene: 5. The CDR3 DNA follows: TGCAGCGTTGAGCATGGACAGGGGGCATATGGCTACACCTTC. It codes for CSVEHGQGAYGYTF.

The rearrangement joins TRBV20-1 to TRBJ2-7; D is undetermined. V dropped 1 base and J dropped 5 bases, with 9 bases sitting between them. CDR3 length equals 12 residues. Per germline, CDR1 DFQATT and CDR2 SNEGSKA (reference sequence). The CDR3 nucleotides are TGCAGTGCTAGAGTAGCCATCCACGAGCAGTACTTC. The encoded protein is CSARVAIHEQYF.

This clonotype has ten or more counts. V usage is TRBV4-3 and J usage is TRBJ2-2; TRBD2 might be the D (7 bases). V lost 5 bases to trimming and J lost 6 bases, with 16 bases between them. This CDR3 spans 15 amino acids. The germline gives CDR1 LGHNA, CDR2 YSLEER. The chain's CDR3 is CASSSEGGFAGELFF. For the CDR3, the DNA is TGCGCCAGCAGCTCCGAGGGGGGGTTCGCCGGGGAGCTGTTTTTT.

This clonotype was observed many times. The chain combines TRBV30 with TRBJ2-7; no firm D call. Trimming cost V 0 bases and J 4 bases, with 10 bases left between them. The CDR3 runs 13 residues. CDR1 GTSNPN and CDR2 SVGIG come from the germline V gene (reference sequence). The CDR3 nucleotides are TGTGCCTGGAGTGTTCAGGCTTCTTACGAGCAGTACTTC. As protein: CAWSVQASYEQYF.

The V and J genes are TRBV7-3 and TRBJ2-1, with 8 bases fitting TRBD2. CDR1 and CDR2 (germline): SGHTA, FQGTGA. The CDR3 loop spans 15 amino acids. After removal of 2 bases from V and 4 bases from J, the junction contained 4 bases not matched to a gene. CDR3 loop: CASSLAGGPYNEQFF. The CDR3 DNA is TGTGCCAGCAGCTTAGCGGGGGGACCGTACAATGAGCAGTTCTTC. Variable domain in full (rest from reference TRBV7-3 and TRBJ2-1): GAGVSQTPSNKVTEKGKYVELRCDPISGHTALYWYRQSLGQGPEFLIYFQGTGAADDSGLPNDRFFAVRPEGSVSTLKIQRTERGDSAVYLCASSLAGGPYNEQFFGPGTRLTVL.

This clonotype was seen repeatedly, ten times or more. The chain has TRBV7-6 and TRBJ2-2; maybe TRBD2 (6 bases). CDR1 is SGHVS, CDR2 FNYEAQ, per germline. The CDR3 covers 16 residues. V gave up 4 bases and J gave up 1 base, with 13 bases separating them. The CDR3 here is CASSWRGGQNTGELFF. The CDR3, as DNA: TGTGCCAGCAGCTGGAGGGGTGGGCAGAACACCGGGGAGCTGTTTTTT.

This clonotype occurred many times. CDR3 amino acids: CAWSVAPAFGGRGYEQYF. The CDR3 DNA sequence: TGTGCCTGGAGTGTAGCCCCGGCTTTCGGAGGGAGGGGCTACGAGCAGTACTTC. The chain couples TRBV30 to TRBJ2-7, with TRBD2 matching 7 bases. The CDR3 loop spans 18 amino acids. Germline values: CDR1 GTSNPN, CDR2 SVGIG (reference sequence). V shed 0 bases, J shed 3 bases, and the junction held 17 bases outside the gene matches.

This clonotype has at least ten counts. The V and J genes are TRBV4-1 and TRBJ1-6; D is undetermined. Trimming took off 0 bases at V and 6 bases at J, with 9 bases between the two ends. Looked up from germline, CDR1 is MGHRA and CDR2 is YSYEKL. There are 15 residues in the CDR3. The CDR3 bases are TGCGCCAGCAGCCAAGACCCAGGAGGTAATTCACCCCTCCACTTT. It translates to CASSQDPGGNSPLHF.